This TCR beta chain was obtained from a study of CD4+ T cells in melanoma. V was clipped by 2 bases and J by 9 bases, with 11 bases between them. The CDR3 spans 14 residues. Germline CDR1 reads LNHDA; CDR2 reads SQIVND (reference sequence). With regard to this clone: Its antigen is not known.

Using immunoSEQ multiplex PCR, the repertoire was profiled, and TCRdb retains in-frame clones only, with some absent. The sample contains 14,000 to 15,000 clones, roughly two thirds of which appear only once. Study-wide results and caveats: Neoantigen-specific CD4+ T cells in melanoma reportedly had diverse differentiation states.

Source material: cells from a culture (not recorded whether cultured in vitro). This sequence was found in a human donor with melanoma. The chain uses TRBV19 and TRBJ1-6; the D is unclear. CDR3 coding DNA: TGTGCCAGTAGTATACAAAGATCAGGTTCACCCCTCCACTTT. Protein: CASSIQRSGSPLHF.